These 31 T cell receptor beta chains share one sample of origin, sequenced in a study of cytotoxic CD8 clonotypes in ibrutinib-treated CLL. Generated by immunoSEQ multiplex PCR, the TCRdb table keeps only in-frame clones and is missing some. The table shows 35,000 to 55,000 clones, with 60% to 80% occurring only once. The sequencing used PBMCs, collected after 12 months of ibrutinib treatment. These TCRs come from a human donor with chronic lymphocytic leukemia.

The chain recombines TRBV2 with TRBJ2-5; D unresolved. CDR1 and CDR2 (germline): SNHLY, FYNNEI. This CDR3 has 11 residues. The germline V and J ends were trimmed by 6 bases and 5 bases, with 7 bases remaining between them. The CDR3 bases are TGTGCCAGCAGGGGGTTCGAGACCCAGTACTTC. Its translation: CASRGFETQYF.

CDR3 sequence reads: CASSRRGQSSGNTIYF. DNA of the CDR3: TGCGCCAGCAGCCGAAGGGGACAGAGCTCTGGAAACACCATATATTTT. J is TRBJ1-3 and V is TRBV5-1, with 7 bases aligning to TRBD1. Germline V CDR1 and CDR2: SGHRS, YFSETQ. The CDR3 is 16 residues long. V shed 4 bases, J shed 0 bases, and the junction held 7 bases outside the gene matches. The variable domain in full, completed from reference TRBV5-1 and TRBJ1-3, reads KAGVTQTPRYLIKTRGQQVTLSCSPISGHRSVSWYQQTPGQGLQFLFEYFSETQRNKGNFPGRFSGRQFSNSRSEMNVSTLELGDSALYLCASSRRGQSSGNTIYFGEGSWLTVV.

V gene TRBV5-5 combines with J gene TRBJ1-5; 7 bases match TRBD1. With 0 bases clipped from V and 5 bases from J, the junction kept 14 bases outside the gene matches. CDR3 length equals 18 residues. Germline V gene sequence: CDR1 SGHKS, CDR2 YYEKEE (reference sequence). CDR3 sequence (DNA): TGTGCCAGCAGCTTGGAGGCCCCAAAACCAGGGGGTGATCAGCCCCAGCATTTT. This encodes CASSLEAPKPGGDQPQHF.

DNA for the CDR3: TGCGCCAGCAGCTTGAGTTCGGGGGGAGTAGATACGCAGTATTTT. This translates into CASSLSSGGVDTQYF. This chain links TRBV5-1 with TRBJ2-3, with 7 bases matching TRBD2. V dropped 1 base and J dropped 5; count of bases not matched to a gene: 7. The length of the CDR3 is 15 residues. In germline, CDR1 is SGHRS, CDR2 YFSETQ.

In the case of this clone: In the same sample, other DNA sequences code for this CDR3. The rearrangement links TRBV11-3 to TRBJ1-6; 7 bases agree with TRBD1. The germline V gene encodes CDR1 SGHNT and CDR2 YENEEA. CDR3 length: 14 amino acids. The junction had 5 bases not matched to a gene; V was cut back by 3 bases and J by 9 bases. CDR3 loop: CASSLRGRGSPLHF. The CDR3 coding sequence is TGTGCCAGCAGCTTGAGGGGGCGGGGTTCACCCCTCCACTTT.

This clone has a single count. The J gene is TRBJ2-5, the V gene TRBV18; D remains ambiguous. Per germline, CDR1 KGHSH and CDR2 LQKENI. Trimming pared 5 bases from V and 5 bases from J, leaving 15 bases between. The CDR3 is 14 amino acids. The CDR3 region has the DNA TGTGCCAGCTCAGCAGTGGGTCGTGCGGAGACCCAGTACTTC. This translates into CASSAVGRAETQYF.

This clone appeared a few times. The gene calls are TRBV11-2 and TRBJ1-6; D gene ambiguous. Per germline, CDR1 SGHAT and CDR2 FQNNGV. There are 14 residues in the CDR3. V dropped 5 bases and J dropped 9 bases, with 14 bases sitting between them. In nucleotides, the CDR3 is TGTGCCAGCAGCGCCACTGCTACAGCTTCACCCCTCCACTTT. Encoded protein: CASSATATASPLHF.

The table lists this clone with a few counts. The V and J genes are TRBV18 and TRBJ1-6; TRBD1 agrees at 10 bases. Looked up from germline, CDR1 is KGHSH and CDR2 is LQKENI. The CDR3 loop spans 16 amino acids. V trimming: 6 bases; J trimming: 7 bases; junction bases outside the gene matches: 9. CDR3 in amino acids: CASSPDRGPSNSPLHF. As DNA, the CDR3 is TGTGCCAGCTCGCCCGACAGGGGGCCTAGCAATTCACCCCTCCACTTT.

CDR3 protein: CASGLEQGANEQFF. The DNA for the CDR3 is TGTGCTAGTGGTTTAGAACAGGGGGCGAATGAGCAGTTCTTC. This chain joins TRBV12-5 and TRBJ2-1; the match to TRBD1 covers 9 bases. This CDR3 spans 14 amino acids. Trimming removed 3 bases from V and 7 bases from J; junction bases left unmatched: 4. Germline CDR1 and CDR2: LGHNT and FRNRAP.

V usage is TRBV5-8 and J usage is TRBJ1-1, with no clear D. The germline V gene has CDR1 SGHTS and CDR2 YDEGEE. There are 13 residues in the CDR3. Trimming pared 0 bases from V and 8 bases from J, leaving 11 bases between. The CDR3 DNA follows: TGTGCCAGCAGCTTGGGGCGTCTAGGGGAAGCTTTCTTT. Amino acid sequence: CASSLGRLGEAFF.

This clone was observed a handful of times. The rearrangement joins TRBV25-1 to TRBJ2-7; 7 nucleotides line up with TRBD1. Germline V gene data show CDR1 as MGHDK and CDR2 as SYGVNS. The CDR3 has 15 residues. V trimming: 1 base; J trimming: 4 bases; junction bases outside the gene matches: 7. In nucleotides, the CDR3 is TGTGCCAGCAGTGAATCAAAGGGGGCGGTTTACGAGCAGTACTTC. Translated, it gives CASSESKGAVYEQYF.

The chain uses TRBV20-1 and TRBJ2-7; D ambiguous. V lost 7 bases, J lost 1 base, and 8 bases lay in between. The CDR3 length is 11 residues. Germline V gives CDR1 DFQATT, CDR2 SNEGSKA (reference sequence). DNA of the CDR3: TGCAGTGGTGTTGTATCCTACGAGCAGTACTTC. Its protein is CSGVVSYEQYF.

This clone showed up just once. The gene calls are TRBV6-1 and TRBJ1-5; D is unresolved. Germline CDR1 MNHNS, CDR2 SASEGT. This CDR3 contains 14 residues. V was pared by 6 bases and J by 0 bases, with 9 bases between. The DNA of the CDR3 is TGTGCCAGCAGAGCTGGGGTTAGCAATCAGCCCCAGCATTTT. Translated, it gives CASRAGVSNQPQHF.

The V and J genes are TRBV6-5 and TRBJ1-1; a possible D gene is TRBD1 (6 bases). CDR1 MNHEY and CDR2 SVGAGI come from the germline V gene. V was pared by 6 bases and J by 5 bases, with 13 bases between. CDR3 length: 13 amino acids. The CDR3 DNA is TGTGCCAGCAGCCTACAGGGTTGGACTGAAGCTTTCTTT. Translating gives CASSLQGWTEAFF.

The DNA for the CDR3 is TGTGCCAGCAGTTACGGGACAGGGGGAAGCAATCAGCCCCAGCATTTT. It encodes CASSYGTGGSNQPQHF. The chain has TRBV5-4 and TRBJ1-5; 11 positions agree with TRBD1. CDR3 length: 16 residues. CDR1 and CDR2 from the germline V gene are SGHNT and YYREEE (reference sequence). The V segment lost 5 bases and the J segment 1 base; nucleotides outside the gene matches: 5.

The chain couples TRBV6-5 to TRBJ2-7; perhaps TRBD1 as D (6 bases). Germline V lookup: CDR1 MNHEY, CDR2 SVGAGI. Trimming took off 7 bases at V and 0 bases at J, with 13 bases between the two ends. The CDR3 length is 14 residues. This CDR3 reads CASTHGTNSYEQYF. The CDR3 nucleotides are TGTGCCAGCACCCACGGGACAAACTCCTACGAGCAGTACTTC.

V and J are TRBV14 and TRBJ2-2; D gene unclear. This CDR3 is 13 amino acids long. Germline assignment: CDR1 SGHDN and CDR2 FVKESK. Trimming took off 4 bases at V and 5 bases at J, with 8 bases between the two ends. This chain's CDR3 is CASSPLTTGELFF. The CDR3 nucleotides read TGTGCCAGCAGCCCCCTAACGACCGGGGAGCTGTTTTTT. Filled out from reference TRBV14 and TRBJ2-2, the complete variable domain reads EAGVTQFPSHSVIEKGQTVTLRCDPISGHDNLYWYRRVMGKEIKFLLHFVKESKQDESGMPNNRFLAERTGGTYSTLKVQPAELEDSGVYFCASSPLTTGELFFGEGSRLTVL.

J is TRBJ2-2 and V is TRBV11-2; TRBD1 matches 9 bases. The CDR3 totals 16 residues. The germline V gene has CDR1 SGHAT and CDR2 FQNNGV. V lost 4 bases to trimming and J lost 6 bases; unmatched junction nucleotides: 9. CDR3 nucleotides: TGTGCCAGCAGCTCCCACGCGGGACAGGGCCCCGGGGAGCTGTTTTTT. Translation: CASSSHAGQGPGELFF.

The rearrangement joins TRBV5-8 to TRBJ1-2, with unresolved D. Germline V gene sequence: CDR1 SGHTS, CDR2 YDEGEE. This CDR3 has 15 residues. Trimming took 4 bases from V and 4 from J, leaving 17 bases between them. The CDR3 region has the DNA TGTGCCAGCAGCCTTCAGGCGGGTCTCTTCTATGGCTACACCTTC. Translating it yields CASSLQAGLFYGYTF.

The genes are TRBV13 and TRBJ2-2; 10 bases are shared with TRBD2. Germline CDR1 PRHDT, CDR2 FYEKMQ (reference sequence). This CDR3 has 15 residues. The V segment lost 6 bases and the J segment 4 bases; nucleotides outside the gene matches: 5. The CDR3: CASRRKRGGTGELFF. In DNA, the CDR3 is TGTGCCAGCAGGCGGAAGCGGGGGGGCACCGGGGAGCTGTTTTTT. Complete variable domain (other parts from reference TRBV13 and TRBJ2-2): AAGVIQSPRHLIKEKRETATLKCYPIPRHDTVYWYQQGPGQDPQFLISFYEKMQSDKGSIPDRFSAQQFSDYHSELNMSSLELGDSALYFCASRRKRGGTGELFFGEGSRLTVL.

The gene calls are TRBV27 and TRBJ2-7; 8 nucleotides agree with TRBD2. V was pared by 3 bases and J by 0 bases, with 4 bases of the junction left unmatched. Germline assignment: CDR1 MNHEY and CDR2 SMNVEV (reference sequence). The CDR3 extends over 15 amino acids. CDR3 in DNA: TGTGCCAGCAGTTTTCGGGAGGGCTACTCCTACGAGCAGTACTTC. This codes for CASSFREGYSYEQYF.

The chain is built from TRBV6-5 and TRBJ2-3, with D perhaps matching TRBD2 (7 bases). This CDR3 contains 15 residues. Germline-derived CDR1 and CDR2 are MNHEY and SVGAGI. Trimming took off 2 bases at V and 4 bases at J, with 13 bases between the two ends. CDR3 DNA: TGTGCCAGCAGTTACCGAGGGGGGGCGGCAGATACGCAGTATTTT. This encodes CASSYRGGAADTQYF.

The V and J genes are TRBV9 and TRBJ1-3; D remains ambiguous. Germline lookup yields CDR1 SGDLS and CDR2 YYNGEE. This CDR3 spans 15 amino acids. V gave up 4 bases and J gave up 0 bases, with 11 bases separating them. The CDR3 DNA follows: TGTGCCAGCAGCCCCCAAGGGATCTCTGGAAACACCATATATTTT. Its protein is CASSPQGISGNTIYF.

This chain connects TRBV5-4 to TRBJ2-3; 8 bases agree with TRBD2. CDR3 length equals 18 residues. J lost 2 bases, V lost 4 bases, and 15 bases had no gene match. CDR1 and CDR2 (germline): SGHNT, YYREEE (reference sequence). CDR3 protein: CASSRKINSGAYTDTQYF. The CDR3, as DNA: TGTGCCAGCAGCCGAAAAATCAATAGCGGGGCCTACACAGATACGCAGTATTTT. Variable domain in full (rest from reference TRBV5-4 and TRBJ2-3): ETGVTQSPTHLIKTRGQQVTLRCSSQSGHNTVSWYQQALGQGPQFIFQYYREEENGRGNFPPRFSGLQFPNYSSELNVNALELDDSALYLCASSRKINSGAYTDTQYFGPGTRLTVL.

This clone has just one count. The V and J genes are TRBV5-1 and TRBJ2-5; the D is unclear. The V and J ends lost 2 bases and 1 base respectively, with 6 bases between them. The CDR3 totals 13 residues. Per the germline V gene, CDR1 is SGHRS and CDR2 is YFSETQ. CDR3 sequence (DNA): TGCGCCAGCAGCTTAAACGGCCAAGAGACCCAGTACTTC. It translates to CASSLNGQETQYF.

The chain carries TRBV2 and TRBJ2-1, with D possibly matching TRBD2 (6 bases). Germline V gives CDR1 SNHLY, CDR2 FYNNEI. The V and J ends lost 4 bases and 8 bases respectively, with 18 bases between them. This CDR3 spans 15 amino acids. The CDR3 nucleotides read TGTGCCAGCAGTGGTTGGAGGGCCATGGGCGATGAGCAGTTCTTC. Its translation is CASSGWRAMGDEQFF.

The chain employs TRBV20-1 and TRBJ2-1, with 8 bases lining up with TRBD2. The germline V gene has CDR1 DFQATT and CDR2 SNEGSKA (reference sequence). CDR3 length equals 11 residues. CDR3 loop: CSGRDYNEQFF. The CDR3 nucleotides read TGCAGCGGGAGGGACTACAATGAGCAGTTCTTC.

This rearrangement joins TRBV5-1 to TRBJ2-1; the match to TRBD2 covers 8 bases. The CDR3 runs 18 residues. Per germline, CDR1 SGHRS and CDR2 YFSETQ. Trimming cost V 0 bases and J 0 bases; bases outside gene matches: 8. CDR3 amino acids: CASSLAGVAGSSYNEQFF. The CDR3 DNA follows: TGCGCCAGCAGCTTGGCCGGGGTAGCGGGGTCCTCCTACAATGAGCAGTTCTTC.

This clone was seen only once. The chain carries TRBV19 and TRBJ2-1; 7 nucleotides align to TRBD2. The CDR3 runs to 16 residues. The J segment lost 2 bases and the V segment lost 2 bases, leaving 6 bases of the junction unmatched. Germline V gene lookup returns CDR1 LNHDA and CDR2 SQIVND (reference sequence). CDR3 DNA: TGTGCCAGTAGTATATTTGCTAGCGGTGCCTACAATGAGCAGTTCTTC. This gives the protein CASSIFASGAYNEQFF.

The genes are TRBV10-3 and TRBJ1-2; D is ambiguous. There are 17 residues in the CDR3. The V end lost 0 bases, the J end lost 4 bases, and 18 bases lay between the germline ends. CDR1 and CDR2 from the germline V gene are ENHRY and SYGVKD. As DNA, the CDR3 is TGTGCCATCAGTGAGTCGATGGGGAAGACACAAATCTATGGCTACACCTTC. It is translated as CAISESMGKTQIYGYTF.

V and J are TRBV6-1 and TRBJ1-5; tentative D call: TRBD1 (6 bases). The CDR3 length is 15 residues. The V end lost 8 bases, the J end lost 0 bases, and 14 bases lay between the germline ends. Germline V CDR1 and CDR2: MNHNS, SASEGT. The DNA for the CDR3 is TGTGCCAGCCACTCGCAGGGGAATAGCAATCAGCCCCAGCATTTT. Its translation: CASHSQGNSNQPQHF.